This T cell receptor beta chain was captured in a study of technical replicates of blood from four donors. Germline V gene data show CDR1 as SGDLS and CDR2 as YYNGEE. This CDR3 spans 16 amino acids. With 0 bases removed from V and 4 bases from J, the gap between germline ends came to 15 bases. Libraries were prepared by immunoSEQ multiplex PCR; TCRdb keeps only in-frame clonotypes and omits some of them. The table shows about 62,000 clones, with 89% occurring only once. The V and J genes are TRBV9 and TRBJ2-3; a possible D gene is TRBD2 (5 bases). Sequencing input: PBMCs. The receptor comes from a human donor in good health. Some clones in this sample may be carry-over from other donors' samples. The DNA of the CDR3 is TGTGCCAGCAGCGTAGCAGGCGGGCCCACCCCAGATACGCAGTATTTT. Translation gives CASSVAGGPTPDTQYF.